This T cell receptor beta chain was recovered during a study of technical replicates of blood from a few donors. Measured with immunoSEQ multiplex PCR; TCRdb has only the in-frame clones, and not every one. This repertoire shows 65,000 to 90,000 clones, around 94% found once; its top ten account for approximately 0.39%. The CDR3 contains 14 residues. Germline CDR1 and CDR2: MNHNS and SASEGT. V dropped 3 bases and J dropped 0 bases, with 9 bases sitting between them. This clone was recorded only once. The chain carries TRBV6-1 and TRBJ2-7; no firm D call. The clonotype originates from a human donor in good health. Sequencing was performed on T cells isolated from PBMCs. The CDR3 sequence: CASSDTRPSYEQYF. CDR3 bases: TGTGCCAGCAGTGATACGAGGCCCTCCTACGAGCAGTACTTC.